The next 13 T cell receptor beta chains were all read from a single sample in a study of cytomegalovirus exposure and HLA in healthy donors. The study ran its PCR with 60 Vbeta and 13 Jbeta primers. Measured with immunoSEQ multiplex PCR; TCRdb has only the in-frame clones, and not every one. The data contain 200,000 or so clones, roughly 80% of them singletons. Material: PBMCs. The source is a girl aged 2-10 years in good health and CMV-seronegative.

The V call is TRBV19, the J call TRBJ1-5; D uncertain. Trimming stripped 7 bases from V and 2 bases from J, with 15 bases between. The CDR3 is 15 residues long. The germline V gene encodes CDR1 LNHDA and CDR2 SQIVND (reference sequence). The CDR3 DNA sequence: TGTGCCAGTACCCCAGGCCGTCTTGGCAATCAGCCCCAGCATTTT. Protein sequence: CASTPGRLGNQPQHF.

V is TRBV6-5 and J is TRBJ1-2, with 11 positions matching TRBD1. CDR1 is MNHEY and CDR2 is SVGAGI in the germline V gene. The V gene end was trimmed by 6 bases and the J gene end by 6 bases; junction bases not matched to a gene: 3. This CDR3 has 13 amino acids. The CDR3 spells CASSPGQGDGYTF. In DNA, the CDR3 is TGTGCCAGCAGCCCGGGACAGGGGGATGGCTACACCTTC.

The chain carries TRBV5-5 and TRBJ1-4, with 8 bases lining up with TRBD1. The CDR3 totals 15 residues. Germline CDR1 and CDR2: SGHKS and YYEKEE (reference sequence). V lost 3 bases and J lost 2; bases outside the gene matches: 3. The CDR3 nucleotides are TGTGCCAGCAGCTACTGGACAGGGACTAATGAAAAACTGTTTTTT. This gives the protein CASSYWTGTNEKLFF.

V is TRBV4-2 and J is TRBJ1-1, with D uncertain. Germline V gene lookup returns CDR1 LGHNA and CDR2 YNFKEQ. The germline V and J ends were trimmed by 1 base and 0 bases, with 9 bases remaining between them. The CDR3 has 15 amino acids. CDR3 loop: CASSQVESMNTEAFF. The DNA of the CDR3 is TGTGCCAGCAGCCAAGTCGAGAGTATGAACACTGAAGCTTTCTTT.

This clone was counted between two and nine times. V usage is TRBV10-3 and J usage is TRBJ1-2; 8 positions match TRBD1. J was trimmed by 7 bases and V by 2 bases; bases with no gene match: 0. The length of the CDR3 is 12 residues. Per the germline V gene, CDR1 is ENHRY and CDR2 is SYGVKD. CDR3 loop: CAISEQGAGYTF. The CDR3, as DNA: TGTGCCATCAGTGAGCAGGGGGCTGGCTACACCTTC.

The J gene is TRBJ1-3, the V gene TRBV6-1, with no clear D. The ends were cut back, 8 bases at V and 3 bases at J, with 8 bases in the middle. Germline V gene lookup returns CDR1 MNHNS and CDR2 SASEGT. This CDR3 has 12 residues. CDR3 nucleotides: TGTGCCAGCGCCAGGAATGGAAACACCATATATTTT. Amino acids: CASARNGNTIYF.

The chain carries TRBV12-5 and TRBJ1-1, with D perhaps matching TRBD1 (5 bases). V lost 1 base and J 4 bases, leaving 7 bases between the germline ends. Germline V gives CDR1 LGHNT, CDR2 FRNRAP. CDR3 length equals 13 residues. CDR3 coding DNA: TGTGCTAGTGGTTTGGGACAGTCCACTGAAGCTTTCTTT. As protein: CASGLGQSTEAFF.

This clone was seen just once. This chain joins TRBV29-1 and TRBJ1-2; D is perhaps TRBD1 (5 bases). CDR1 is SQVTM and CDR2 is ANQGSEA in the germline V gene. This CDR3 is built from 15 residues. V was clipped by 4 bases and J by 6 bases, with 21 bases between them. The CDR3 nucleotides read TGCAGCGTTGTCCAACGGGGGACTCAAGCTAATGGCTACACCTTC. It translates to CSVVQRGTQANGYTF.

The genes are TRBV5-4 and TRBJ2-7; 9 bases fit TRBD2. V shed 0 bases and J 6 bases; nucleotides not matched to a gene: 16. The CDR3 sequence is 18 residues long. Germline CDR1 SGHNT, CDR2 YYREEE (reference sequence). DNA for the CDR3: TGTGCCAGCAGCTTGGGGCCTAGCGGGAACCTCGGGCGCCCCGAGCAGTACTTC. Residues: CASSLGPSGNLGRPEQYF.

The V gene is TRBV30, the J gene TRBJ1-6; D is ambiguous. CDR1 is GTSNPN and CDR2 is SVGIG in the germline V gene (reference sequence). The CDR3 extends over 13 amino acids. V was pared by 2 bases and J by 9 bases, with 11 bases between. The CDR3 here is CAWSPFEGSPLHF. In DNA form, the CDR3 reads TGTGCCTGGAGTCCCTTCGAGGGTTCACCCCTCCACTTT.

This rearrangement joins TRBV2 to TRBJ1-2; 7 bases agree with TRBD1. Germline CDR1 and CDR2: SNHLY and FYNNEI. V shed 5 bases and J 4 bases; nucleotides not matched to a gene: 4. The CDR3 consists of 13 residues. This CDR3 is CASSLGTAYGYTF. For the CDR3, the DNA is TGTGCCAGCAGTCTCGGGACAGCCTATGGCTACACCTTC.

This chain connects TRBV2 to TRBJ1-1; weak D call: TRBD1 (6 bases). The CDR3 has 13 residues. Per germline, CDR1 SNHLY and CDR2 FYNNEI. V gave up 7 bases and J gave up 3 bases, with 12 bases separating them. In DNA, the CDR3 is TGTGCCAGCACCGCCAGGGGCGACACTGAAGCTTTCTTT. This sequence encodes CASTARGDTEAFF.

This sequence joins TRBV11-2 and TRBJ1-6; a possible D gene is TRBD1 (6 bases). The CDR3 loop spans 14 amino acids. Looked up from germline, CDR1 is SGHAT and CDR2 is FQNNGV. Trimming stripped 5 bases from V and 4 bases from J, with 9 bases between. The DNA of the CDR3 is TGTGCCAGCAGCACGGACAGTTATAATTCACCCCTCCACTTT. Amino acids: CASSTDSYNSPLHF.